The clone carrying this T cell receptor (beta chain) was counted at least ten times. Its antigen is as yet unknown. The CDR3 has 14 residues. CDR1 SGHTA and CDR2 FQGNSA come from the germline V gene. V shed 3 bases and J shed 2 bases, with 10 bases lying between them. MiXCR, run by TCRdb on the reads, gives a single entry per CDR3 protein. The sample has roughly 77,000 distinct CDR3 sequences; about 4.2% are singletons. This specimen comes from a study of T cell repertoires in cytomegalovirus infection. Across the study: Both a matching HLA type and CMV infection were indicated by public TCR beta signatures.

Study-level points and caveats: The study found HLA-C-restricted CMV-specific TCR beta clonotypes dominating the ex vivo response.

The clonotype comes from a human donor in good health (CMV status not recorded). Some clones in this sample may be carry-over from other donors' samples. The sample was PBMCs. This chain links TRBV7-2 with TRBJ1-2, with D uncertain. The DNA for the CDR3 is TGTGCCAGCAGCTTGGAATTCTCCAACTATGGCTACACCTTC. As protein: CASSLEFSNYGYTF.